This passage covers 13 T cell receptor beta chains from one sample sequenced in a study of control samples from healthy donors and cancer patients. The table came from immunoSEQ multiplex PCR; TCRdb's copy has only in-frame clones and leaves some out. The table records more than 100,000 clones, around 90% of them present only once. Input material: blood. These receptors all stem from a man aged 18 to 29 in good health.

Here the CDR3 DNA reads TGCGCCAGCAGCTTGGGCGGGACAGGGAACACCGGGGAGCTGTTTTTT. It specifies CASSLGGTGNTGELFF. The genes are TRBV5-1 and TRBJ2-2; 8 positions match TRBD1. This CDR3 has 16 amino acids. The germline V gene encodes CDR1 SGHRS and CDR2 YFSETQ. V lost 0 bases, J lost 1 base, and 2 bases stayed unmatched.

This chain links TRBV6-5 with TRBJ1-1; 11 nucleotides line up with TRBD1. Per the germline V gene, CDR1 is MNHEY and CDR2 is SVGAGI. Trimming cost V 6 bases and J 6 bases; bases outside gene matches: 3. CDR3 length: 13 residues. The CDR3 nucleotides read TGTGCCAGCAGGGGACAGGGGGAATCTGAAGCTTTCTTT. The encoded protein is CASRGQGESEAFF.

The chain carries TRBV6-4 and TRBJ2-3, with D perhaps matching TRBD2 (7 bases). Germline V gene lookup returns CDR1 MRHNA and CDR2 SNTAGT. The CDR3 covers 14 residues. Trimming left V 3 bases short and J 2 bases short, with 9 bases between. The CDR3 nucleotides are TGTGCCAGCAGTGAAGGGGGGGCCACAGATACGCAGTATTTT. Protein: CASSEGGATDTQYF.

The gene calls are TRBV5-1 and TRBJ2-1; possible D gene TRBD1, 6 bases. Between the trimmed V and J ends, which lost 1 base and 5 bases, there was a span of 13 bases. Germline V gene sequence: CDR1 SGHRS, CDR2 YFSETQ. The CDR3 totals 15 residues. The CDR3 spells CASSLYVTGNNEQFF. In DNA form, the CDR3 reads TGCGCCAGCAGCTTGTACGTTACAGGGAACAATGAGCAGTTCTTC.

This chain uses TRBV19 with TRBJ1-1; the D is unclear. CDR3 length: 14 amino acids. Germline V gives CDR1 LNHDA, CDR2 SQIVND (reference sequence). With 6 bases removed from V and 1 base from J, the gap between germline ends came to 12 bases. Here the CDR3 DNA reads TGTGCCAGTAGCACATCGACGGGGAACACTGAAGCTTTCTTT. It yields the protein CASSTSTGNTEAFF.

The chain uses TRBV7-9 and TRBJ1-2; D is possibly TRBD1 (5 bases). V was cut by 2 bases and J by 5 bases, with 18 bases left in between. CDR1 is SEHNR and CDR2 is FQNEAQ in the germline V gene (reference sequence). The CDR3 totals 16 residues. In nucleotides, the CDR3 is TGTGCCAGCAGCTTAACGAGGGGTAGGGAGAGATATGGCTACACCTTC. Residues: CASSLTRGRERYGYTF.

The rearrangement uses TRBV7-2 and TRBJ2-3; 15 bases line up with TRBD2. Germline trimming cut 4 bases from V and 6 bases from J; bases unmatched to any gene: 11. Germline V CDR1 and CDR2: SGHTA, FQGNSA. The CDR3 is made up of 18 amino acids. CDR3 DNA sequence: TGTGCCAGCAGCTACTTAGGACTAGCGGGGGGGCTGGGGGATACGCAGTATTTT. Translating it yields CASSYLGLAGGLGDTQYF.

This chain links TRBV7-9 with TRBJ2-5, with a weak D call TRBD2 (5 bases). This CDR3 comprises 17 residues. V lost 6 bases and J lost 5, with 25 bases in between. The germline CDR1 and CDR2 sequences are SEHNR and FQNEAQ (reference sequence). The chain's CDR3 is CASSLYAGLFHSETQYF. In nucleotides, the CDR3 is TGTGCCAGCAGTCTATACGCGGGCCTCTTTCATAGTGAGACCCAGTACTTC.

This clone was counted once. The J gene is TRBJ1-5, the V gene TRBV7-6, with no clear D. There are 21 residues in the CDR3. V dropped 1 base and J dropped 1 base, with 26 bases sitting between them. The V gene's germline CDR1 is SGHVS and CDR2 FNYEAQ. CDR3 amino acids: CASSLVLLKGLHQESNQPQHF. CDR3 coding DNA: TGTGCCAGCAGCTTAGTTCTTCTTAAAGGTTTACATCAGGAGAGCAATCAGCCCCAGCATTTT.

The V call is TRBV4-2, the J call TRBJ2-7; D ambiguous. V lost 0 bases to trimming and J lost 3 bases, with 12 bases between them. The CDR3 has 15 amino acids. The V gene's germline CDR1 is LGHNA and CDR2 YNFKEQ. The CDR3 DNA reads TGTGCCAGCAGCCAAGAGTCACGGCCGAGCTACGAGCAGTACTTC. Translated, it gives CASSQESRPSYEQYF.

The chain has TRBV12-3 or TRBV12-4 and TRBJ2-2; no clear D gene. Trimming left V 6 bases short and J 1 base short, with 0 bases between. The CDR3 is 11 amino acids. The CDR3 DNA is TGTGCCAGCAGGAACACCGGGGAGCTGTTTTTT. This gives the protein CASRNTGELFF.

The rearrangement joins TRBV6-4 to TRBJ2-6; D not resolved. The CDR3 runs to 17 residues. V was pared by 0 bases and J by 0 bases, with 9 bases between. The germline CDR1 and CDR2 sequences are MRHNA and SNTAGT. The CDR3 protein is CASSDSARPSGANVLTF. The CDR3 DNA is TGTGCCAGCAGTGACTCAGCCCGACCCTCTGGGGCCAACGTCCTGACTTTC.

The chain employs TRBV7-8 and TRBJ2-1; D remains ambiguous. V was cut by 5 bases and J by 3 bases, with 11 bases left in between. CDR1 SGHVS and CDR2 FQNEAQ come from the germline V gene. CDR3 size: 14 residues. The DNA of the CDR3 is TGTGCCAGCAGCCCTGGTACACTCTACAATGAGCAGTTCTTC. It encodes CASSPGTLYNEQFF.